The rows below give T cell receptor beta chains drawn from one sample of a study of T cells in Graves' hyperthyroidism and ophthalmopathy. In TCRdb, the multiplex PCR reads were re-called with MiXCR into one record per CDR3 protein. The sample shows approximately 530,000 distinct CDR3 sequences, just under 20% of them seen only once. Sequenced input: blood. Receptor source: a man aged 40-50 years with Graves' ophthalmopathy. The CDR3 runs from the conserved cysteine through the conserved F or W. The order of the fields is clone size, D gene, V gene, J gene, CDR3 DNA, CDR3 protein. The D gene is left open where the match is weak. Clone sizes are given selectively: once, few, many, or a class where the clone is expanded.

many	NA	TRBV11-1	TRBJ2-1	TGTGCCAGCAGCTTAATTGGGGGCTGGTCCTACAATGAGCAGTTCTTC	CASSLIGGWSYNEQFF
many	TRBD1	TRBV29-1	TRBJ1-1	TGCAGCGTCGGACAGGCGGTAGGGACTGAAGCTTTCTTT	CSVGQAVGTEAFF
NA	NA	TRBV2	TRBJ1-2	TGTGCCAGCAGTGAAGACTATGGCTACACCTTC	CASSEDYGYTF
NA	TRBD2	TRBV19	TRBJ2-3	TGTGCCAGTAGTCCCCGTGGAGCGGGGGGGCCGGATACGCAGTATTTT	CASSPRGAGGPDTQYF
NA	TRBD1	TRBV12-3/TRBV12-4	TRBJ2-3	TGTGCCAGCAGTTATCGACAGGGAGGCACAGATACGCAGTATTTT	CASSYRQGGTDTQYF
NA	NA	TRBV3-1	TRBJ1-1	TGTGCCAGCAGCCAACGTAATCGAAGGGCTTTCTTT	CASSQRNRRAFF
few	TRBD2	TRBV7-9	TRBJ2-5	TGTGCCAGCAGCCAATACGAGGGAGGGCTAGAGACCCAGTACTTC	CASSQYEGGLETQYF
many	NA	TRBV11-2	TRBJ1-5	TGTGCCAGCAGCTTGGATTCGTTTGGAACTCAGCCCCAGCATTTT	CASSLDSFGTQPQHF
NA	NA	TRBV6-1	TRBJ1-5	TGTGCCAGCAGTGAGTTCGGCCAGCCCCAGCATTTT	CASSEFGQPQHF
NA	NA	TRBV12-3/TRBV12-4	TRBJ2-7	TGTGCCAGCTCCGGATACCCAGCCTACGAGCAGTACTTC	CASSGYPAYEQYF
NA	NA	TRBV13	TRBJ2-7	TGTGCCAGCAGCTTAGCGGGGCGTCCCGAGGGCTTCTACGAGCAGTACTTC	CASSLAGRPEGFYEQYF
NA	NA	TRBV5-1	TRBJ2-7	TGCGCCAGCAGCTTGGGTGAAGAGCAGTACTTC	CASSLGEEQYF
few	NA	TRBV18	TRBJ2-1	TGTGCCAGCTCACTTGCGGGACTCCTTGACAATGAGCAGTTCTTC	CASSLAGLLDNEQFF
few	NA	TRBV20-1	TRBJ2-7	TGCAGTGCTAGAGATAAGACAGTTTATCCCTACGAGCAGTACTTC	CSARDKTVYPYEQYF
NA	NA	TRBV15	TRBJ2-5	TGTGCCACCAGCGGGGGGCAAGAGACCCAGTACTTC	CATSGGQETQYF
once	NA	TRBV20-1	TRBJ1-5	TGCAGTGCTAGCGGGGAGGGAGGCAATCAGCCCCAGCATTTT	CSASGEGGNQPQHF
NA	TRBD2	TRBV6-1	TRBJ2-7	TGTGCCAGCAGCCGGGGGGGGGCGGGGGAGCAGTACTTC	CASSRGGAGEQYF
many	TRBD1	TRBV20-1	TRBJ2-7	TGCAGTGCAAGCGAAACAGGGGGCAGGTCCTACGAGCAGTACTTC	CSASETGGRSYEQYF
few	TRBD2	TRBV19	TRBJ2-3	TGTGCCACGCGACTGAGCGGGGGGGCGGATACGCAGTATTTT	CATRLSGGADTQYF
many	NA	TRBV7-6	TRBJ2-1	TGTGCCAGCAGCTCATCAGTCAGGGGGGATGAGCAGTTCTTC	CASSSSVRGDEQFF
NA	NA	TRBV19	TRBJ2-1	TGTGCCAGCCGTCTAGCGTTTACTTACAATGAGCAGTTCTTC	CASRLAFTYNEQFF
once	NA	TRBV5-4	TRBJ1-2	TGTGCCAGCAGCTCCCCAAGGACGGGAAATGCTAACTATGGCTACACCTTC	CASSSPRTGNANYGYTF
few	NA	TRBV9	TRBJ2-1	TGTGCCAGCAGCTCTAGCGTGGGTAATGAGCAGTTCTTC	CASSSSVGNEQFF
many	NA	TRBV10-3	TRBJ1-5	TGTGCCATCAGTGAGTCCGTCTTTAGCAATCAGCCCCAGCATTTT	CAISESVFSNQPQHF
many	NA	TRBV18	TRBJ1-5	TGTGCCAGCTCACCACAGGGGGATCAGCCCCAGCATTTT	CASSPQGDQPQHF
NA	TRBD2	TRBV9	TRBJ2-7	TGTGCCAGCAGCGTATCCGGGACTAGCGGGGGCTACGAGCAGTACTTC	CASSVSGTSGGYEQYF
few	NA	TRBV7-8	TRBJ2-1	TGTGCCAGCAGCTCGACGGCCTTAGGATTCTCCTACAATGAGCAGTTCTTC	CASSSTALGFSYNEQFF
NA	NA	TRBV25-1	TRBJ2-1	TGTGCCAGCTCTCCCATGGGGGGTAACAATGAGCAGTTCTTC	CASSPMGGNNEQFF
NA	TRBD2	TRBV20-1	TRBJ2-1	TGCAGTACTAGAGGGACTCTAGCGGGAGGCTACAATGAGCAGTTCTTC	CSTRGTLAGGYNEQFF
NA	TRBD2	TRBV19	TRBJ2-3	TGTGCCAGTAGTAAAGGACTAGCGGGAGGGGATACGCAGTATTTT	CASSKGLAGGDTQYF
many	NA	TRBV3-1	TRBJ2-3	TGTGCCAGCAGCCAAATGACCGCAGATACGCAGTATTTT	CASSQMTADTQYF
NA	NA	TRBV5-1	TRBJ2-7	TGCGCCAGCAATTGGGGCAGCGGCTACGAGCAGTACTTC	CASNWGSGYEQYF
NA	TRBD2	TRBV5-1	TRBJ2-1	TGCGCCAGCAGCTTGGGGGGCCCCCGGACTAGCGGGGGAAATGAGCAGTTCTTC	CASSLGGPRTSGGNEQFF